This entry lists 32 T cell receptor beta chains sequenced from one sample in a study of blood T cell repertoires in COVID-19. Some clones are missing from TCRdb's copy, which holds only in-frame ones; the method was immunoSEQ multiplex PCR. The data hold under 300,000 clones, with roughly 86% observed a single time. The material sequenced was peripheral blood. Receptor source: an older woman with active or convalescent COVID-19.

This sequence joins TRBV7-2 and TRBJ1-5, with D unresolved. Germline CDR1 and CDR2: SGHTA and FQGNSA. The CDR3 spans 15 residues. The V end lost 7 bases, the J end lost 4 bases, and 17 bases lay between the germline ends. As DNA, the CDR3 is TGTGCCAGCATCGTTGATGGACTGACTAATCAGCCCCAGCATTTT. Translation gives CASIVDGLTNQPQHF.

This clone was seen only a few times. V usage is TRBV7-2 and J usage is TRBJ1-3, with unresolved D. The CDR3 has 13 residues. V was clipped by 5 bases and J by 4 bases, with 9 bases between them. Germline CDR1 and CDR2: SGHTA and FQGNSA. CDR3 sequence reads: CASSPLQGNTIYF. The DNA of the CDR3 is TGTGCCAGCAGCCCCCTACAGGGAAACACCATATATTTT. Filled out from reference TRBV7-2 and TRBJ1-3, the complete variable domain reads GAGVSQSPSNKVTEKGKDVELRCDPISGHTALYWYRQSLGQGLEFLIYFQGNSAPDKSGLPSDRFSAERTGGSVSTLTIQRTQQEDSAVYLCASSPLQGNTIYFGEGSWLTVV.

This chain links TRBV4-1 with TRBJ2-3, with 12 bases aligning to TRBD2. CDR1 is MGHRA, CDR2 YSYEKL, per germline. Unmatched junction bases numbered 9, after V lost 0 bases and J lost 8 bases. This CDR3 is 17 amino acids long. The CDR3 protein is CASSQEAASGGAGTQYF. The CDR3 region has the DNA TGCGCCAGCAGCCAAGAGGCTGCTAGCGGGGGGGCCGGTACGCAGTATTTT.

The chain has TRBV29-1 and TRBJ2-1; D ambiguous. Trimming cost V 3 bases and J 7 bases, with 7 bases left between them. Germline V gene sequence: CDR1 SQVTM, CDR2 ANQGSEA. The length of the CDR3 is 11 residues. CDR3 DNA sequence: TGCAGCGTTGAGTCCCAAAATGAGCAGTTCTTC. Its translation is CSVESQNEQFF.

In DNA, the CDR3 is TGTGCCAGCAGCTTGGCCGGGGACAGGGTAACCGGGGAGCTGTTTTTT. Amino acids: CASSLAGDRVTGELFF. V gene TRBV5-4 combines with J gene TRBJ2-2; 9 bases are shared with TRBD1. There are 16 residues in the CDR3. The V segment lost 0 bases and the J segment 5 bases; nucleotides outside the gene matches: 5. The germline V gene has CDR1 SGHNT and CDR2 YYREEE (reference sequence).

This rearrangement joins TRBV6-1 to TRBJ1-1; no firm D call. Germline V gene lookup returns CDR1 MNHNS and CDR2 SASEGT. V lost 6 bases to trimming and J lost 4 bases, with 9 bases between them. CDR3 length: 12 residues. CDR3 DNA: TGTGCCAGCAGGGAACTGAGCACTGAAGCTTTCTTT. It encodes CASRELSTEAFF.

This chain connects TRBV19 to TRBJ1-4, with TRBD1 matching 7 bases. V gave up 7 bases and J gave up 1 base; unmatched junction bases: 9. The V gene's germline CDR1 is LNHDA and CDR2 SQIVND (reference sequence). This CDR3 has 16 amino acids. The CDR3 is CASKLEQGRTNEKLFF. The CDR3 DNA reads TGTGCCAGTAAGTTGGAACAGGGGAGAACTAATGAAAAACTGTTTTTT.

The gene calls are TRBV19 and TRBJ2-2, with TRBD1 matching over 7 bases. J was trimmed by 0 bases and V by 6 bases; bases with no gene match: 4. Germline V CDR1 and CDR2: LNHDA, SQIVND (reference sequence). The CDR3 consists of 15 residues. The CDR3 DNA sequence: TGTGCCAGTAGCTTGGGACAGTCGAACACCGGGGAGCTGTTTTTT. Translated: CASSLGQSNTGELFF. Supplemented by reference TRBV19 and TRBJ2-2, the full variable domain reads DGGITQSPKYLFRKEGQNVTLSCEQNLNHDAMYWYRQDPGQGLRLIYYSQIVNDFQKGDIAEGYSVSREKKESFPLTVTSAQKNPTAFYLCASSLGQSNTGELFFGEGSRLTVL.

The V call is TRBV19, the J call TRBJ1-6; 8 nucleotides line up with TRBD1. V lost 5 bases, J lost 7 bases, and 10 bases stayed unmatched. The CDR3 covers 16 residues. Germline V CDR1 and CDR2: LNHDA, SQIVND (reference sequence). The CDR3 sequence is CASSSSGGAGNSPLHF. The DNA for the CDR3 is TGTGCCAGTAGTTCTTCAGGGGGCGCAGGGAATTCACCCCTCCACTTT.

The CDR3 loop reads CASSPSDRGGNQPQHF. CDR3 coding DNA: TGTGCCAGCAGTCCCTCGGACAGGGGTGGCAATCAGCCCCAGCATTTT. The V gene is TRBV6-6, the J gene TRBJ1-5, with 9 bases identical to TRBD1. The CDR3 runs to 16 residues. Germline lookup yields CDR1 MNHNY and CDR2 SVGAGI (reference sequence). With V trimmed by 5 bases and J by 2 bases, 7 bases remained unmatched.

The V and J genes are TRBV4-3 and TRBJ1-4; D gene ambiguous. V lost 1 base and J lost 8, with 5 bases in between. This CDR3 comprises 12 residues. Per the germline V gene, CDR1 is LGHNA and CDR2 is YSLEER. CDR3: CASSQAREKLFF. For the CDR3, the DNA is TGCGCCAGCAGCCAAGCCCGGGAAAAACTGTTTTTT.

The chain employs TRBV6-5 and TRBJ2-5; D ambiguous. Trimming took 2 bases from V and 7 from J, leaving 14 bases between them. Germline V gives CDR1 MNHEY, CDR2 SVGAGI. The CDR3 runs to 14 residues. This CDR3 reads CASSYPGSSGTQYF. CDR3 DNA sequence: TGTGCCAGCAGTTACCCCGGATCGTCGGGGACCCAGTACTTC.

In DNA, the CDR3 is TGTGCCAGCAGCTTAGACAACGTGGTACAACTGTTTTTT. Translation gives CASSLDNVVQLFF. The rearrangement links TRBV7-9 to TRBJ1-4; D remains ambiguous. Germline-derived CDR1 and CDR2 are SEHNR and FQNEAQ (reference sequence). Deletions cut 1 base from V and 12 bases from J, with 12 bases between. The CDR3 is made up of 13 amino acids.

The chain joins TRBV9 to TRBJ2-2, with 7 positions matching TRBD1. The ends lost 4 bases at V and 1 base at J; junction bases unmatched: 7. The CDR3 extends over 16 amino acids. Germline assignment: CDR1 SGDLS and CDR2 YYNGEE. The CDR3 reads CASSPHGTENTGELFF. For the CDR3, the DNA is TGTGCCAGCAGCCCCCATGGGACAGAGAACACCGGGGAGCTGTTTTTT.

This chain uses TRBV6-5 with TRBJ1-4, with D hard to call. Trimming removed 4 bases at V and 11 bases at J, with 11 bases between. The CDR3 loop spans 12 amino acids. Germline CDR1 reads MNHEY; CDR2 reads SVGAGI. CDR3 DNA: TGTGCCAGCAGTTCGCGCCTCTCGAAACTGTTTTTT. Its protein is CASSSRLSKLFF.

A note on this clone: The junction differs from germline at one of its ends, possibly a read error. This chain uses TRBV6-5 with TRBJ1-5; unclear D gene. This CDR3 region has 14 residues. Looked up from germline, CDR1 is MNHEY and CDR2 is SVGAGI. The CDR3 reads CASSYSDAGQPQHF. CDR3 DNA sequence: TGTGCCAGCAGCTACTCGGATGCGGGTCAGCCCCAGCATTTT.

The chain joins TRBV27 to TRBJ2-5; a possible D gene is TRBD1 (6 bases). From germline, CDR1 is MNHEY and CDR2 SMNVEV (reference sequence). This CDR3 has 16 amino acids. V was shortened by 3 bases and J by 1 base, with 15 bases between the two germline ends. This CDR3 is CASSFGGTTRQETQYF. The CDR3 nucleotides read TGTGCCAGCAGTTTTGGGGGCACAACTCGCCAAGAGACCCAGTACTTC.

This rearrangement joins TRBV27 to TRBJ2-3; D possibly corresponds to TRBD1 (6 bases). CDR3 length: 15 residues. Trimming shortened V by 4 bases and J by 2 bases, and 13 bases separated the two germline ends. Germline V gives CDR1 MNHEY, CDR2 SMNVEV (reference sequence). This CDR3 reads CASSYTGRDTDTQYF. In DNA form, the CDR3 reads TGTGCCAGCAGTTATACAGGGCGCGACACAGATACGCAGTATTTT.

The V and J genes are TRBV19 and TRBJ2-7, with D unclear. With 7 bases removed from V and 1 base from J, the gap between germline ends came to 11 bases. The germline gives CDR1 LNHDA, CDR2 SQIVND (reference sequence). This CDR3 comprises 13 residues. CDR3 coding DNA: TGTGCCAGTAATTCCGGGTTATCCTACGAGCAGTACTTC. As protein: CASNSGLSYEQYF.

The rearrangement uses TRBV5-1 and TRBJ1-5; D ambiguous. V dropped 4 bases and J dropped 4 bases, with 15 bases sitting between them. This CDR3 region has 15 residues. The germline CDR1 and CDR2 sequences are SGHRS and YFSETQ. As DNA, the CDR3 is TGCGCCAGCAGCCCCCGGGGTGCCGAGAATCAGCCCCAGCATTTT. Its translation: CASSPRGAENQPQHF.

V usage is TRBV5-4 and J usage is TRBJ2-1, with D possibly being TRBD1 (5 bases). Trimming pared 4 bases from V and 3 bases from J, leaving 11 bases between. Germline V CDR1 and CDR2: SGHNT, YYREEE (reference sequence). This CDR3 has 14 amino acids. CDR3 region: CASSPTVNYNEQFF. The CDR3 DNA reads TGTGCCAGCAGCCCGACAGTGAACTACAATGAGCAGTTCTTC.

The chain has TRBV25-1 and TRBJ2-3; the match to TRBD2 covers 8 bases. The CDR3 is 13 amino acids. CDR1 is MGHDK and CDR2 is SYGVNS in the germline V gene. The junction had 5 bases not matched to a gene; V was cut back by 6 bases and J by 6 bases. The DNA of the CDR3 is TGTGCCAGCAGGCGGGGGGCAGGGGATACGCAGTATTTT. This codes for CASRRGAGDTQYF.

This chain uses TRBV19 with TRBJ2-7; 9 nucleotides agree with TRBD1. This CDR3 spans 15 amino acids. Trimming cost V 8 bases and J 1 base; bases outside gene matches: 9. Germline V lookup: CDR1 LNHDA, CDR2 SQIVND (reference sequence). The CDR3 bases are TGTGCCAGTCGACACGGGACAGGGCCGTCCTACGAGCAGTACTTC. As protein: CASRHGTGPSYEQYF. The full variable domain, its missing parts supplied by reference TRBV19 and TRBJ2-7, is DGGITQSPKYLFRKEGQNVTLSCEQNLNHDAMYWYRQDPGQGLRLIYYSQIVNDFQKGDIAEGYSVSREKKESFPLTVTSAQKNPTAFYLCASRHGTGPSYEQYFGPGTRLTVT.

The chain is built from TRBV12-3 or TRBV12-4 and TRBJ1-2, with a weak D call TRBD1 (6 bases). The CDR3 loop spans 13 amino acids. Trimming took 7 bases from V and 8 from J, leaving 17 bases between them. The CDR3 DNA reads as TGTGCCAGCATAGACAGCACAGGGCGCGGCTACACCTTC. It yields the protein CASIDSTGRGYTF.

The chain uses TRBV20-1 and TRBJ1-2; tentative D call: TRBD1 (6 bases). Germline V gives CDR1 DFQATT, CDR2 SNEGSKA (reference sequence). V was cut by 3 bases and J by 8 bases, with 19 bases left in between. The CDR3 covers 14 residues. The CDR3 spells CSASRLEDRAGYTF. Written as DNA, the CDR3 is TGCAGTGCTAGTAGGCTTGAGGACAGAGCGGGCTACACCTTC.

The chain employs TRBV6-6 and TRBJ1-1; D might be TRBD1 (5 bases). The CDR3 is 14 residues long. CDR1 is MNHNY, CDR2 SVGAGI, per germline (reference sequence). Trimming cost V 7 bases and J 3 bases, with 15 bases left between them. The CDR3 is CASTQGADYTEAFF. The CDR3 region has the DNA TGTGCCAGCACCCAAGGGGCGGATTACACTGAAGCTTTCTTT.

This clone has more than one count but fewer than ten. A junction end diverges from the germline sequence, so it may reflect a read error. This chain joins TRBV9 and TRBJ1-1; D not certain. This CDR3 is built from 13 residues. Looked up from germline, CDR1 is SGDLS and CDR2 is YYNGEE. The CDR3 bases are TGTGCCAGCAGCGTAGTGGAGGGTTCCGCCTTCCCCTTT. Protein: CASSVVEGSAFPF.

The chain links TRBV2 to TRBJ2-3, with 9 bases fitting TRBD1. Looked up from germline, CDR1 is SNHLY and CDR2 is FYNNEI. The CDR3 has 18 amino acids. V was clipped by 8 bases and J by 2 bases; unmatched bases: 17. The CDR3 spells CASSRGTGRHTDTDTQYF. In DNA, the CDR3 is TGTGCCAGCTCCCGAGGGACAGGGAGGCACACGGACACAGATACGCAGTATTTT.

The chain joins TRBV7-2 to TRBJ2-1, with 8 bases lining up with TRBD2. CDR1 SGHTA and CDR2 FQGNSA come from the germline V gene. The V gene end was trimmed by 3 bases and the J gene end by 6 bases; junction bases not matched to a gene: 4. The CDR3 is 14 amino acids. CDR3: CASSLSGGLNEQFF. In DNA, the CDR3 is TGTGCCAGCAGCTTGAGCGGGGGCCTCAATGAGCAGTTCTTC.

The rearrangement joins TRBV5-1 to TRBJ2-1; 8 nucleotides match TRBD2. CDR3 length: 15 amino acids. Germline V gives CDR1 SGHRS, CDR2 YFSETQ. The junction had 16 bases not matched to a gene; V was cut back by 7 bases and J by 10 bases. In DNA, the CDR3 is TGCGCCAGCGCTAACTTTAGCGGGGTGTTGAGCGAGCAGTTCTTC. Amino acids: CASANFSGVLSEQFF.

The chain links TRBV11-2 to TRBJ2-7; D is unclear. Looked up from germline, CDR1 is SGHAT and CDR2 is FQNNGV. The CDR3 runs to 15 residues. V was shortened by 1 base and J by 2 bases, with 12 bases between the two germline ends. The CDR3 here is CASSLGPVAAYEQYF. For the CDR3, the DNA is TGTGCCAGCAGCTTAGGTCCTGTAGCAGCCTACGAGCAGTACTTC.

A remark on this clone: Other DNA sequences within the sample encode an identical CDR3. This sequence joins TRBV5-1 and TRBJ2-2; tentative D call: TRBD1 (5 bases). There are 15 residues in the CDR3. The V and J ends lost 0 bases and 1 base respectively, with 7 bases between them. Germline V gives CDR1 SGHRS, CDR2 YFSETQ. CDR3 amino acids: CASSLGQLNTGELFF. The CDR3 DNA follows: TGCGCCAGCAGCTTGGGACAGTTGAACACCGGGGAGCTGTTTTTT.